The clone carrying this T cell receptor beta chain was seen a handful of times. The data stem from a study of identical twins' blood T cells. Study overall: Around 12 libraries, six alpha and six beta, gave approximately 50 million reads.

Each TCR cDNA library carried sample-specific barcodes on both ends. Original data processing: Per-library CDR3 reads ranged 2.2 to 3.6 million; clonotypes, ~85,000 to ~500,000. Each CDR3 protein is one row after TCRdb ran MiXCR on the 5' RACE reads. The V and J calls come from TCRdb's annotation, not from the publication. The repertoire has around 380,000 distinct CDR3 sequences, about 28% of them found once; the top ten carry approximately 6.6%. V was trimmed by 5 bases and J by 6 bases, leaving 25 bases between them. This CDR3 has 17 residues. Looked up from germline, CDR1 is SGHVS and CDR2 is FNYEAQ.

This rearrangement joins TRBV7-6 to TRBJ1-1, with D possibly matching TRBD1 (5 bases). This TCR derives from a woman between 18 and 50 years old in good health. The sequencing sample was made of PBMCs. CDR3 in amino acids: CASSIMRVGGGSAEAFF. In DNA, the CDR3 is TGTGCCAGCAGCATTATGCGTGTTGGGGGAGGGAGCGCTGAAGCTTTCTTT. The complete variable domain, with remaining parts taken from reference TRBV7-6 and TRBJ1-1, reads GAGVSQSPRYKVTKRGQDVALRCDPISGHVSLYWYRQALGQGPEFLTYFNYEAQQDKSGLPNDRFSAERPEGSISTLTIQRTEQRDSAMYRCASSIMRVGGGSAEAFFGQGTRLTVV.